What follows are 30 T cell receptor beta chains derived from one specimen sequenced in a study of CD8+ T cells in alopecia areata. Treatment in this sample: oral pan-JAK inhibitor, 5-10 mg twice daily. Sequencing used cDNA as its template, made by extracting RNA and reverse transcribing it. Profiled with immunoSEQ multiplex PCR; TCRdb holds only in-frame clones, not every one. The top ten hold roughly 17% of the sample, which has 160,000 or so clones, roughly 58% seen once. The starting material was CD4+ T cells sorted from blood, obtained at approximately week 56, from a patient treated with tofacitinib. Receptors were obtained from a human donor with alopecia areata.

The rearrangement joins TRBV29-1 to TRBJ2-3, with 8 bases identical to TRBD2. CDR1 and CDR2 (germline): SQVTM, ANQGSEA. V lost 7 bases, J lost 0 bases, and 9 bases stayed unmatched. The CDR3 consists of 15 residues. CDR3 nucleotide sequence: TGCAGCGCTCGGGGGGGCCGGGGTAGCACAGATACGCAGTATTTT. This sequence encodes CSARGGRGSTDTQYF.

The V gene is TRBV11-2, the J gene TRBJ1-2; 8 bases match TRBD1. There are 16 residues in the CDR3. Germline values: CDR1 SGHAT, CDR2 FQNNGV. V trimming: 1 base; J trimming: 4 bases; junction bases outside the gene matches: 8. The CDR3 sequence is CASSLGQGRFGYGYTF. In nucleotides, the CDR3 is TGTGCCAGCAGCTTAGGACAGGGGAGGTTCGGCTATGGCTACACCTTC.

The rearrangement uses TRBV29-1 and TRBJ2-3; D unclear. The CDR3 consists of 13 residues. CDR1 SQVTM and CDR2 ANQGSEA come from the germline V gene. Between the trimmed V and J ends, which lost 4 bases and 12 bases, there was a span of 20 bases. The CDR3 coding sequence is TGCAGCGTTGGACCATTGGCCGAGCGTCCTCAGTATTTT. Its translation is CSVGPLAERPQYF.

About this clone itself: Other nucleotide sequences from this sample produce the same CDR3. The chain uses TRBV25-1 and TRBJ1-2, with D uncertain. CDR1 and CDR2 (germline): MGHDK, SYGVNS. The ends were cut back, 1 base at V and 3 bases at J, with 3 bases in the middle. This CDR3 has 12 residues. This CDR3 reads CASSEWDYGYTF. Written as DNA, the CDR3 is TGTGCCAGCAGTGAATGGGACTATGGCTACACCTTC.

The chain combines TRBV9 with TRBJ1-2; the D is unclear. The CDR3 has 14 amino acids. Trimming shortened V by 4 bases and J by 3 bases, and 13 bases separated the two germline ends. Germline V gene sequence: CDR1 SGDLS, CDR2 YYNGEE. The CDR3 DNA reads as TGTGCCAGCAGCCACCGGACCGGCGACTATGGCTACACCTTC. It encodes CASSHRTGDYGYTF. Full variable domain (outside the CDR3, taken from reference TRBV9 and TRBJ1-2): DSGVTQTPKHLITATGQRVTLRCSPRSGDLSVYWYQQSLDQGLQFLIQYYNGEERAKGNILERFSAQQFPDLHSELNLSSLELGDSALYFCASSHRTGDYGYTFGSGTRLTVV.

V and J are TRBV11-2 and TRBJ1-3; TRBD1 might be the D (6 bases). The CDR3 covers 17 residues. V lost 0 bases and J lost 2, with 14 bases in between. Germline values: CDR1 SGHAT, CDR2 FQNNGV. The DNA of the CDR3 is TGTGCCAGCAGCTTAGATGGGGGGGCCAGACCTGGAAACACCATATATTTT. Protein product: CASSLDGGARPGNTIYF.

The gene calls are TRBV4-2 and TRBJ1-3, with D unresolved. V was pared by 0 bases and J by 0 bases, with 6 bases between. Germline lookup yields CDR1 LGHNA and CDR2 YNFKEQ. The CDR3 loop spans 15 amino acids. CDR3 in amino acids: CASSQEQLSGNTIYF. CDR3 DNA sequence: TGTGCCAGCAGCCAAGAGCAGCTCTCTGGAAACACCATATATTTT.

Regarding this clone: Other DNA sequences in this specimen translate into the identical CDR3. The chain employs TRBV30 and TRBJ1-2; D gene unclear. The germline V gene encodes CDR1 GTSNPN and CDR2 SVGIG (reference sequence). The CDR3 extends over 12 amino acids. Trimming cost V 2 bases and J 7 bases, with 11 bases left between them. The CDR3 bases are TGTGCCTGGAGTCCGGGGTTTAGTGGCTACACCTTC. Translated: CAWSPGFSGYTF.

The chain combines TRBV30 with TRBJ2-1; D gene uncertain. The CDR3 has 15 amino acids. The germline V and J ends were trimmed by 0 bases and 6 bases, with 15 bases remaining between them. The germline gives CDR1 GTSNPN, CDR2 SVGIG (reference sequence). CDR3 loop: CAWSVQYVARNEQFF. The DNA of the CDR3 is TGTGCCTGGAGTGTACAGTATGTGGCTCGCAATGAGCAGTTCTTC.

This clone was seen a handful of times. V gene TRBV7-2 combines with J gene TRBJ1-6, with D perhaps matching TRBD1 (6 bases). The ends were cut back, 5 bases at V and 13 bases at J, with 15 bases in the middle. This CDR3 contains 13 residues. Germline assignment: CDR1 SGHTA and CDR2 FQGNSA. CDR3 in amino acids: CASSPPQGWPLHF. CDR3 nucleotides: TGTGCCAGCAGCCCTCCACAGGGTTGGCCCCTCCACTTT.

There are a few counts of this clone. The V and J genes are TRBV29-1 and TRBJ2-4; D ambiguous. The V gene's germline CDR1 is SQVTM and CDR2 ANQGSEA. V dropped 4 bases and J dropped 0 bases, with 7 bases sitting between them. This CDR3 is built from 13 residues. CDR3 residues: CSVGTLAKNIQYF. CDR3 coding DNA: TGCAGCGTTGGGACCCTAGCCAAAAACATTCAGTACTTC.

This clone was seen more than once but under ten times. In nucleotides, the CDR3 is TGTGCCAGCAGGGACAGACGGTCACCCCTCCACTTT. Translation gives CASRDRRSPLHF. The V call is TRBV6-1, the J call TRBJ1-6; possible D gene TRBD1, 6 bases. Trimming removed 6 bases at V and 10 bases at J, with 10 bases between. Looked up from germline, CDR1 is MNHNS and CDR2 is SASEGT. The CDR3 contains 12 residues.

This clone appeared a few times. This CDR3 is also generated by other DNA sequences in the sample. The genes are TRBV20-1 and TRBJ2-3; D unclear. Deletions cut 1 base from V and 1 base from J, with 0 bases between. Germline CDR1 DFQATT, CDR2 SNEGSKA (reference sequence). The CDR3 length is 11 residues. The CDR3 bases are TGCAGTGCTAGAGGCACAGATACGCAGTATTTT. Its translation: CSARGTDTQYF.

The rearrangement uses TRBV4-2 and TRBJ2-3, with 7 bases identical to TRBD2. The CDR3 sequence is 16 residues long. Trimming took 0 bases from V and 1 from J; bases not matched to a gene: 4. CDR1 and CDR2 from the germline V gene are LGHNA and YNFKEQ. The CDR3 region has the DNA TGTGCCAGCAGCCAAGAGGGAGCGGGACGCACAGATACGCAGTATTTT. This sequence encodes CASSQEGAGRTDTQYF.

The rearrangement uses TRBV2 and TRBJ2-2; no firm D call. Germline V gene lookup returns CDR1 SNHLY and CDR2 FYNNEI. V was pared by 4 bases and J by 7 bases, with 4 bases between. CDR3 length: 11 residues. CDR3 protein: CASSVIGELFF. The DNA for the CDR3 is TGTGCCAGCAGTGTTATCGGGGAGCTGTTTTTT.

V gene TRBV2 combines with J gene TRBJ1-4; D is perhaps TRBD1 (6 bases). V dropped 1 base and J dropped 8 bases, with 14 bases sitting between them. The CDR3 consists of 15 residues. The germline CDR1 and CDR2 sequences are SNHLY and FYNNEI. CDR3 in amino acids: CASSEGLQGREKLFF. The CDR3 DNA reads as TGTGCCAGCAGTGAAGGGCTACAGGGTCGGGAAAAACTGTTTTTT. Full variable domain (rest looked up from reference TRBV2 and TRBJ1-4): EPEVTQTPSHQVTQMGQEVILRCVPISNHLYFYWYRQILGQKVEFLVSFYNNEISEKSEIFDDQFSVERPDGSNFTLKIRSTKLEDSAMYFCASSEGLQGREKLFFGSGTQLSVL.

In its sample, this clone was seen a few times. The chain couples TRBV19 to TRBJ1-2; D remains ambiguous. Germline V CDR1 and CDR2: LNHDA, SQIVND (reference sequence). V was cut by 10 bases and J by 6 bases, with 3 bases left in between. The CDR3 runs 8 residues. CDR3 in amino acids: CATDGYTF. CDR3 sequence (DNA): TGTGCCACGGATGGCTACACCTTC.

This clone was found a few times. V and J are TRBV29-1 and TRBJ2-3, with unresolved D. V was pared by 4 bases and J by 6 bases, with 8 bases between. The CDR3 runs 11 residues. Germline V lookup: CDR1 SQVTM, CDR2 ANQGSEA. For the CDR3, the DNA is TGCAGCGTTGGGTACGGGGATACGCAGTATTTT. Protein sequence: CSVGYGDTQYF.

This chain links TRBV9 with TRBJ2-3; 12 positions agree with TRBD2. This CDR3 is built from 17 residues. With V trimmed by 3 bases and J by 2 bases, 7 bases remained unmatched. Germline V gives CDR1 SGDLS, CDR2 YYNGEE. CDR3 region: CASSAYRTSGATDTQYF. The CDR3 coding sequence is TGTGCCAGCAGCGCCTACCGGACTAGCGGGGCCACAGATACGCAGTATTTT.

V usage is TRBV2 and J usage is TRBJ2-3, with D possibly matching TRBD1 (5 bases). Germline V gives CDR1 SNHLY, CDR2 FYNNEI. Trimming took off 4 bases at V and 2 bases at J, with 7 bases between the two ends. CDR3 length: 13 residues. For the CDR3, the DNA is TGTGCCAGCAGTGGGGGCCTCACAGATACGCAGTATTTT. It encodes CASSGGLTDTQYF.

CDR3 bases: TGTGCCAGTAGTTCCCAGGGAACTGGAAACACCATATATTTT. Translating it yields CASSSQGTGNTIYF. V gene TRBV19 combines with J gene TRBJ1-3; a weak D match, TRBD1 (5 bases). Trimming stripped 5 bases from V and 2 bases from J, with 10 bases between. The CDR3 loop spans 14 amino acids. The germline V gene encodes CDR1 LNHDA and CDR2 SQIVND (reference sequence). Filled out from reference TRBV19 and TRBJ1-3, the complete variable domain reads DGGITQSPKYLFRKEGQNVTLSCEQNLNHDAMYWYRQDPGQGLRLIYYSQIVNDFQKGDIAEGYSVSREKKESFPLTVTSAQKNPTAFYLCASSSQGTGNTIYFGEGSWLTVV.

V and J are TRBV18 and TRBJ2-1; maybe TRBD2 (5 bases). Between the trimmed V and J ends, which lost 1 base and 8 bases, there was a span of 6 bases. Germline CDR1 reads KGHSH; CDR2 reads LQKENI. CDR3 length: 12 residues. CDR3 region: CASSPRSDEQFF. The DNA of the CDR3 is TGTGCCAGCTCACCACGTAGCGATGAGCAGTTCTTC.

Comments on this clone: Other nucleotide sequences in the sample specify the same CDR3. The CDR3 region has the DNA TGCAGCGTTGGTACTGAAGCTTTCTTT. Translation: CSVGTEAFF. The V gene is TRBV29-1, the J gene TRBJ1-1; D is unresolved. The CDR3 contains 9 residues. V gave up 4 bases and J gave up 5 bases, with 2 bases separating them. In germline, CDR1 is SQVTM, CDR2 ANQGSEA.

CDR3 region: CASSLAGQNSPLHF. In DNA, the CDR3 is TGTGCCAGCAGCCTAGCAGGCCAGAATTCACCCCTCCACTTT. The chain recombines TRBV5-6 with TRBJ1-6, with D hard to call. CDR3 size: 14 residues. CDR1 is SGHDT, CDR2 YYEEEE, per germline. Trimming took off 4 bases at V and 7 bases at J, with 12 bases between the two ends.

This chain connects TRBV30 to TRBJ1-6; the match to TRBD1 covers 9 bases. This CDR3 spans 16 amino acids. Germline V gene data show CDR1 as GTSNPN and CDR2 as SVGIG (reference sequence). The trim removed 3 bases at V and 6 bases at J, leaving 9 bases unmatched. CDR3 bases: TGTGCCTGGAGCCGACAACGGGACAGGGTTAATTCACCCCTCCACTTT. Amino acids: CAWSRQRDRVNSPLHF. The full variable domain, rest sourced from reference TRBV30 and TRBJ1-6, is SQTIHQWPATLVQPVGSPLSLECTVEGTSNPNLYWYRQAAGRGLQLLFYSVGIGQISSEVPQNLSASRPQDRQFILSSKKLLLSDSGFYLCAWSRQRDRVNSPLHFGNGTRLTVT.

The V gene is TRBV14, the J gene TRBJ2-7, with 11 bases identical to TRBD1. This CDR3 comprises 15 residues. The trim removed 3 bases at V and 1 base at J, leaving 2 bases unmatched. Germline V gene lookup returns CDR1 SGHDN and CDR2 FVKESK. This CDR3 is CASSQGQGGSYEQYF. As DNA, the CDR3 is TGTGCCAGCAGCCAGGGACAGGGGGGTTCCTACGAGCAGTACTTC.

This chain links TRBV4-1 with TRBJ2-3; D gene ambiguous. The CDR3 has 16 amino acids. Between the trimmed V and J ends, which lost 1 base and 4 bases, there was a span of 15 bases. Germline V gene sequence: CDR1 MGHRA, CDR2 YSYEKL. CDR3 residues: CASSQGWAREADTQYF. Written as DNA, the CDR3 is TGCGCCAGCAGCCAAGGTTGGGCTAGAGAGGCAGATACGCAGTATTTT.

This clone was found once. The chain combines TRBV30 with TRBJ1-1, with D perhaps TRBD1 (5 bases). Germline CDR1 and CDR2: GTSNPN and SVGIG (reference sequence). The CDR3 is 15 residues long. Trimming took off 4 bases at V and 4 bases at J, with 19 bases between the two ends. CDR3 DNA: TGTGCCTGGACCGCCCTCAGGGCCCGGGGCACTGAAGCTTTCTTT. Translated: CAWTALRARGTEAFF.

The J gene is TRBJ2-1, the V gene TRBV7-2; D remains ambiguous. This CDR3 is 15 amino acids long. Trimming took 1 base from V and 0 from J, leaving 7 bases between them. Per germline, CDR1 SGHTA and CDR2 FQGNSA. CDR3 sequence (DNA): TGTGCCAGCAGCTTAGAGCTTCACTCCTACAATGAGCAGTTCTTC. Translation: CASSLELHSYNEQFF.

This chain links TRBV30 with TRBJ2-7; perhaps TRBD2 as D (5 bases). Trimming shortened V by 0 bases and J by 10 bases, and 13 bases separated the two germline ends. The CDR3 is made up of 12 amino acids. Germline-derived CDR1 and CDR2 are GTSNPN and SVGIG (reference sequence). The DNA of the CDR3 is TGTGCCTGGAGTGTAGAAGGTACTAGTCAGTACTTC. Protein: CAWSVEGTSQYF.